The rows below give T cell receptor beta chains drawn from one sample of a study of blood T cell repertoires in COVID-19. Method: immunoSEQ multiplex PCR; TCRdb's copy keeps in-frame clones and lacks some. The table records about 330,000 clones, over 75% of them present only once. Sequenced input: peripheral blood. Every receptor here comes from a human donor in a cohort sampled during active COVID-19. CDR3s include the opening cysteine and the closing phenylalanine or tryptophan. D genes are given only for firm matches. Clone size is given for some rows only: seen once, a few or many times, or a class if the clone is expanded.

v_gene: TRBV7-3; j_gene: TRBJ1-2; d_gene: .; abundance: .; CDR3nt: TGTGCCAGCAGCTCCGACCCGGGGTTCAACTATGGCTACACCTTC; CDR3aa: CASSSDPGFNYGYTF
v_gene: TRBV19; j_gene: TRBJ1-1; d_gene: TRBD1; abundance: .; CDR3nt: TGTGCCAGTAGTCTACAGGGGAGGAACACTGAAGCTTTCTTT; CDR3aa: CASSLQGRNTEAFF
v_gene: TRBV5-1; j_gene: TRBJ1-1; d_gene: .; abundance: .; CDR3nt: TGCGCCAGCAGCTCAATAAGGACAACGAACACTGAAGCTTTCTTT; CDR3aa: CASSSIRTTNTEAFF
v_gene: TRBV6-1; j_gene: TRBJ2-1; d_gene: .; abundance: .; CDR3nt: TGTGCCAGCAGTGACGCTCAGAATTATAACTACAATGAGCAGTTCTTC; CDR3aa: CASSDAQNYNYNEQFF
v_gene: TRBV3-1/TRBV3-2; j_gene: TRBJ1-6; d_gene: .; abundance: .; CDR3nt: TGTGCCAGCAGCCCACCCCCGGTTGGCGGCTCCTATAATTCACCCCTCCACTTT; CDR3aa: CASSPPPVGGSYNSPLHF
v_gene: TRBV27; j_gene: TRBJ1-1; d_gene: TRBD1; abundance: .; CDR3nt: TGTGCCAGCAGTTCGCGACAGGGGAACACTGAAGCTTTCTTT; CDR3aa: CASSSRQGNTEAFF
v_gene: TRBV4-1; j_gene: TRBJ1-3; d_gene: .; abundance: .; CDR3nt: TGCGCCAGCAGCCAAGGGGTCGCAGGAATGTCTGGAAACACCATATATTTT; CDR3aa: CASSQGVAGMSGNTIYF
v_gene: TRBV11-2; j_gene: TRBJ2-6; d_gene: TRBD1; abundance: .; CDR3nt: TGTGCCAGCAGCTGGGGGCGACAGGGGAGTACCGGGGCCAACGTCCTGACTTTC; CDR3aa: CASSWGRQGSTGANVLTF
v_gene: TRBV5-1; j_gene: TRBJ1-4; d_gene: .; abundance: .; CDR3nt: TGCGCCAGCAGCGACGGAGGGTATAATGAAAAACTGTTTTTT; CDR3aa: CASSDGGYNEKLFF
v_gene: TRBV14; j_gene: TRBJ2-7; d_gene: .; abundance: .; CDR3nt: TGTGCCAGCAAAGGACTCCCCGGTTACGAGCAGTACTTC; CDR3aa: CASKGLPGYEQYF
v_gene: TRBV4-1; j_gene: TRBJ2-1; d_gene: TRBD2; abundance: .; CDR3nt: TGCGCCAGCAGCCCCTTTGGTAGCGGGGTATACAATGAGCAGTTCTTC; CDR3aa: CASSPFGSGVYNEQFF
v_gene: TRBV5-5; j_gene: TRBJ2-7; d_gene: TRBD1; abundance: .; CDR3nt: TGTGCCAGCAGCTCGGACAGGGGGGTAAACGAGCAGTACTTC; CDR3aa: CASSSDRGVNEQYF
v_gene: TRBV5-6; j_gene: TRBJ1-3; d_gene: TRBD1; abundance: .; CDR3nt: TGTGCCAGCAGCCAGCTCAGACAGGGCTTCTCTGGAAACACCATATATTTT; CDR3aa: CASSQLRQGFSGNTIYF
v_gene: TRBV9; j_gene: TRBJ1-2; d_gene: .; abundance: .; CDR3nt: TGTGCCAGCAGCGTATCCTATACAGGCTCCTATGGCTACACCTTC; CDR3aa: CASSVSYTGSYGYTF
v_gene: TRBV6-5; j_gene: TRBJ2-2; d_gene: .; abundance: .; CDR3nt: TGTGCCAGCAGCCGTGGGGCAGGGGTTTCCGGGGAGCTGTTTTTT; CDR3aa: CASSRGAGVSGELFF
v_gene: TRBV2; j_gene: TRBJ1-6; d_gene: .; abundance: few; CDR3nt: TGTGCCAGCAAGAACAGTTTTAATTCACCCCTCCACTTT; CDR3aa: CASKNSFNSPLHF
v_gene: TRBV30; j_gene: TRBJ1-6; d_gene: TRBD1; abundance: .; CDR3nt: TGTGCCTGGCTTCCGGGGACAGTCGTCAATTCACCCCTCCACTTT; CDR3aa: CAWLPGTVVNSPLHF
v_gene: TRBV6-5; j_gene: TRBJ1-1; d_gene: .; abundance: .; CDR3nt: TGTGCCAGTAGGGAGGAATTTGTTACTGAAGCTTTCTTT; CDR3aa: CASREEFVTEAFF
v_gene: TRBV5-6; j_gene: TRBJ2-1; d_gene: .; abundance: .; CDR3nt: TGTGCCAGCAGCTTGGAGTTACCCGGGAATGAGCAGTTCTTC; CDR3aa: CASSLELPGNEQFF
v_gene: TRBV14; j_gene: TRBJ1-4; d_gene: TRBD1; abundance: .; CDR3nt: TGTGCCAGCAGCCAAGTGGCATCGCAACAGGGGCGCGAAAAACTGTTTTTT; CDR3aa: CASSQVASQQGREKLFF
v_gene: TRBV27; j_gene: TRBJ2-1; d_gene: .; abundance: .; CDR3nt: TGTGCCAGCAGTTTAGGGGGGGCGGGAAATGAGCAGTTCTTC; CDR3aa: CASSLGGAGNEQFF
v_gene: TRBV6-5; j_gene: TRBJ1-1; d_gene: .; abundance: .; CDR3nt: TGTGCCATCAAAGCCGGGACACCGAACACTGAAGCTTTCTTT; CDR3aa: CAIKAGTPNTEAFF
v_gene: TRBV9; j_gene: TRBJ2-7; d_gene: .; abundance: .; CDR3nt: TGTGCCAGCAGCGTAGAGGGGGACGAGCAGTACTTC; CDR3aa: CASSVEGDEQYF
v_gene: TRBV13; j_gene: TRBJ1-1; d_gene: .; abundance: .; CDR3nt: TGTGCCAGCAGACAGGATTGGAATGAAGCTTTCTTT; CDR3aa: CASRQDWNEAFF
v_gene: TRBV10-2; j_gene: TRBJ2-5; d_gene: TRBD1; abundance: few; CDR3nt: TGCGCCAGCACGGGACAGGGGAGGGGAGAGACCCAGTACTTC; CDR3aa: CASTGQGRGETQYF
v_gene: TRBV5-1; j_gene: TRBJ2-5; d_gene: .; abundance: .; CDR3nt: TGCGCCAGCAGCTTGTCGGAGACCCAGTACTTC; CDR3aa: CASSLSETQYF
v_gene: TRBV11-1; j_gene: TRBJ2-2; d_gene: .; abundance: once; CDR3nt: TGTGCCAGCAGCTTCACAGGGTCCGGGGAGCTGTTTTTT; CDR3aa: CASSFTGSGELFF
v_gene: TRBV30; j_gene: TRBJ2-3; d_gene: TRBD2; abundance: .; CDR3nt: TGTGCCTGGAGTGTACGACTAGCGGGATCCCACGATACGCAGTATTTT; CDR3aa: CAWSVRLAGSHDTQYF
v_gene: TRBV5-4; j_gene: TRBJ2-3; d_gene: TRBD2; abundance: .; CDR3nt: TGTGCCAGCAGCTCCCTAGCGGGGGGCACAGATACGCAGTATTTT; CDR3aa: CASSSLAGGTDTQYF
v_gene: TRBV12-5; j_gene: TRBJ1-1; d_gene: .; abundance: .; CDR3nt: TGTGCTAGTGGTTTGGTAACCGGACAGAGCGGCACTGAAGCTTTCTTT; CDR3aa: CASGLVTGQSGTEAFF
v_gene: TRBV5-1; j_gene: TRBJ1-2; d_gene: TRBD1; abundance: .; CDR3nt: TGCGCCAGCAGCCTCGACAGGGGTGGAAGCTACACCTTC; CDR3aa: CASSLDRGGSYTF
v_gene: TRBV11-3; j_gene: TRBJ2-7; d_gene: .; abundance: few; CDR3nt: TGTGCCAGCAGCTCAACTAGTTCCAACGAGCAGTACTTC; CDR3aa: CASSSTSSNEQYF
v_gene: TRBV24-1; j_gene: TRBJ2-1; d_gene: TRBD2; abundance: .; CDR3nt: TGTGCCACCTCCCGCGGGGGGGTAAGGGAGCAGTTCTTC; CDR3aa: CATSRGGVREQFF
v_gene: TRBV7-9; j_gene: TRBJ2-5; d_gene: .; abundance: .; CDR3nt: TGTGCCAGCAGCTTAGGCCGGGACTGGCAAGAGACCCAGTACTTC; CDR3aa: CASSLGRDWQETQYF
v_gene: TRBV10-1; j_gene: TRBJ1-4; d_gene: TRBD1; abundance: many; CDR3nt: TGCGCCAGCAGTCCCAAACAGGGGTCGGCTAATGAAAAACTGTTTTTT; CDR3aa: CASSPKQGSANEKLFF
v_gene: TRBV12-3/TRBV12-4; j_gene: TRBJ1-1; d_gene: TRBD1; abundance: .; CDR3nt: TGTGCCAGCAGTTGGGGACAGCCTGAAGCTTTCTTT; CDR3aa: CASSWGQPEAFF
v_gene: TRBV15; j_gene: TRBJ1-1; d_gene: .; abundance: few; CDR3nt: TGTGCCACCAGCAGAGAAACAGGGAATGCTTTCTTT; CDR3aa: CATSRETGNAFF
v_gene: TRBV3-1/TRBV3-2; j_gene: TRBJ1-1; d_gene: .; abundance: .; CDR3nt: TGTGCCAGCAGCCCGCATGGAGTTGGATCGTTCGCTGAAGCTTTCTTT; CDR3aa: CASSPHGVGSFAEAFF
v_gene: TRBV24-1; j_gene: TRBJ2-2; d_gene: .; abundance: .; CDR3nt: TGTGCCACCAGTCCCCCTACAGGGCGCCTCGTCATGGACACCGGGGAGCTGTTTTTT; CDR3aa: CATSPPTGRLVMDTGELFF
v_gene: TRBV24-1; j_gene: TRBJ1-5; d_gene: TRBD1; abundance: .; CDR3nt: TGTGCCACCAGTGACCCTCGACAGGGCCAGCCCCAGCATTTT; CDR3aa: CATSDPRQGQPQHF
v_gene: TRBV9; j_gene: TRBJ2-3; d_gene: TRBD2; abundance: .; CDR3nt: TGTGCCAGCAGCGTAGACGACCCTAGCGGGGCAGTCTCTTACACAGATACGCAGTATTTT; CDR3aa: CASSVDDPSGAVSYTDTQYF
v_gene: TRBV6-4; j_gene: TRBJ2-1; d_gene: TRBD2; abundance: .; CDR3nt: TGTGCCAGCAGTGAGGGCGGGGGGGAGTACAATGAGCAGTTCTTC; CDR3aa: CASSEGGGEYNEQFF
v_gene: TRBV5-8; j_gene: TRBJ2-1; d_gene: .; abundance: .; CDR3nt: TGTGCCAGCAGCTTGGGGGGGGTGTCCTACAATGAGCAGTTCTTC; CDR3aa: CASSLGGVSYNEQFF
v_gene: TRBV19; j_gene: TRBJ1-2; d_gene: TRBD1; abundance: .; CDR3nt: TGTGCCAGTACGGAAGGGACAGGGGGTAACTATGGCTACACCTTC; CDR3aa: CASTEGTGGNYGYTF
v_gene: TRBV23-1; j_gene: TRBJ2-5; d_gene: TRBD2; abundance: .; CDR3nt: TGCGCCAGCAGTCACCCGGGGGGGGAGACCCAGTACTTC; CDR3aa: CASSHPGGETQYF
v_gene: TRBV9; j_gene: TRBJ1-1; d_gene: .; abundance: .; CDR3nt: TGTGCCAGCAGCGTACCAGGATTAAACACTGAAGCTTTCTTT; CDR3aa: CASSVPGLNTEAFF
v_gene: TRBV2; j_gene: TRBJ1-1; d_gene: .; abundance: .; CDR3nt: TGTGCCAGCACGGAGGCGGGGAACACTGAAGCTTTCTTT; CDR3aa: CASTEAGNTEAFF
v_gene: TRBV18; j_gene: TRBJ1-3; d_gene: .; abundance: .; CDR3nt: TGTGCCAGCTCATTATACTTCGGCGGAACCCCACAACCGGCAGGAAACACCATATATTTT; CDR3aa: CASSLYFGGTPQPAGNTIYF
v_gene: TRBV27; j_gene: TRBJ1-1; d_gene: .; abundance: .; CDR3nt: TGTGCCAGCAGAATCGGACCGACAGAGAACACTGAAGCTTTCTTT; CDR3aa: CASRIGPTENTEAFF
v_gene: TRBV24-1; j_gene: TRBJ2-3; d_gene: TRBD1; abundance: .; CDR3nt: TGTGCCACCAGTGATTTGCACAGGGGAGGCACAGATACGCAGTATTTT; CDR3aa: CATSDLHRGGTDTQYF
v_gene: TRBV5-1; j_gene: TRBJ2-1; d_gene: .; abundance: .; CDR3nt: TGCGCCAGCAGAGAGACAGTAGAGCAGTTCTTC; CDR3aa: CASRETVEQFF
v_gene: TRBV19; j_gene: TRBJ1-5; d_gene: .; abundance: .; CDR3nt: TGTGCCAGTAGCAACTATGGTCAGCCCCAGCATTTT; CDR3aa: CASSNYGQPQHF
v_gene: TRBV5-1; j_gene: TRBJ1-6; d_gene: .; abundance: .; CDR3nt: TGCGCCAGCAGCCCTAGCTCAATCGTCGATTCACCCCTCCACTTT; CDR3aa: CASSPSSIVDSPLHF
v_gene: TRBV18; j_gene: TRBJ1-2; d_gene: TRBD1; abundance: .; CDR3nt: TGTGCCAGCTCCCCCGGGACAGGGGTCGCGCACTTC; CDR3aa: CASSPGTGVAHF
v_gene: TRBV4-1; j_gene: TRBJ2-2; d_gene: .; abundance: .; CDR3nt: TGCGCCAGCAGCCCTGGACTCGTGAACACCGGGGAGCTGTTTTTT; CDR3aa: CASSPGLVNTGELFF
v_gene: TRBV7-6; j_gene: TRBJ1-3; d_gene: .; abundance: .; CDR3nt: TGTGCCAGCAGCTTGCAGGGTGGCACCATATATTTT; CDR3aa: CASSLQGGTIYF
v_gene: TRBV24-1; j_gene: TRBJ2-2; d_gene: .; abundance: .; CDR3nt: TGTGCCACCAGTTCTACCGGGGAGCTGTTTTTT; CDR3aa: CATSSTGELFF
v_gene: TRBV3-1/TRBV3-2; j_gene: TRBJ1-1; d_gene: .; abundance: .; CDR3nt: TGTGCCAGCAGCCAGGCTACTGAAGCTTTCTTT; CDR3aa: CASSQATEAFF
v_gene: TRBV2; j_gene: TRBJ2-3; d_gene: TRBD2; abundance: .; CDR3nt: TGTGCCAGCAGTTATACCGGGACTAGCGGGGGGATGAGCACAGATACGCAGTATTTT; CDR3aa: CASSYTGTSGGMSTDTQYF
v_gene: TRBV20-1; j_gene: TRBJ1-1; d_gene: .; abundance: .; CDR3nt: TGCAGTGCTAGTCGGGGGAATTTGAACACTGAAGCTTTCTTT; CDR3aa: CSASRGNLNTEAFF